The 13 T cell receptor beta chains given below trace back to one sample, sequenced in a study of identifying expanded T cells in peripheral blood. Repertoires were generated with immunoSEQ multiplex PCR, while TCRdb's copy carries only in-frame clones and drops some. Counted here are some 91,000 clones, approximately 88% occurring once; the ten biggest clones make up under 4.5%. The sequencing sample was made of blood. Source of these receptors: a person aged 18 to 75 in good health.

The chain links TRBV28 to TRBJ1-1; 7 positions match TRBD1. CDR1 is MDHEN and CDR2 is SYDVKM in the germline V gene. V shed 6 bases, J shed 1 base, and the junction held 5 bases outside the gene matches. This CDR3 has 14 amino acids. CDR3 DNA sequence: TGTGCCAGCAGCGCGACAGGGTCGAACACTGAAGCTTTCTTT. It specifies CASSATGSNTEAFF. Using reference TRBV28 and TRBJ1-1 for the parts outside the CDR3, the full variable domain is DVKVTQSSRYLVKRTGEKVFLECVQDMDHENMFWYRQDPGLGLRLIYFSYDVKMKEKGDIPEGYSVSREKKERFSLILESASTNQTSMYLCASSATGSNTEAFFGQGTRLTVV.

This chain connects TRBV7-9 to TRBJ1-4; a weak D match, TRBD1 (5 bases). Trimming removed 5 bases at V and 8 bases at J, with 15 bases between. CDR1 and CDR2 (germline): SEHNR, FQNEAQ (reference sequence). The CDR3 spans 14 residues. Written as DNA, the CDR3 is TGTGCCAGCAGCCCTTCGGGGGTGAGGGAAAAACTGTTTTTT. It specifies CASSPSGVREKLFF.

The V and J genes are TRBV5-1 and TRBJ2-7; D uncertain. Deletions cut 0 bases from V and 2 bases from J, with 12 bases between. CDR1 and CDR2 from the germline V gene are SGHRS and YFSETQ. The CDR3 spans 15 residues. In DNA, the CDR3 is TGCGCCAGCAGCTTGGGGGTAGGGCCAGCCTACGAGCAGTACTTC. This codes for CASSLGVGPAYEQYF.

This clone was detected a few times. The chain joins TRBV7-9 to TRBJ1-2; the match to TRBD1 covers 7 bases. The CDR3 consists of 15 residues. Trimming removed 1 base from V and 5 bases from J; junction bases left unmatched: 7. CDR1 and CDR2 (germline): SEHNR, FQNEAQ (reference sequence). In nucleotides, the CDR3 is TGTGCCAGCAGCTTAGATGAGGACAGGATTTATGGCTACACCTTC. Encoded protein: CASSLDEDRIYGYTF.

This clone was counted only a few times. The chain is built from TRBV30 and TRBJ2-6; TRBD1 is a possible D gene (6 bases). Looked up from germline, CDR1 is GTSNPN and CDR2 is SVGIG (reference sequence). V gave up 5 bases and J gave up 0 bases, with 11 bases separating them. The CDR3 loop spans 15 amino acids. The CDR3 here is CAWAPGVSGANVLTF. In nucleotides, the CDR3 is TGTGCCTGGGCCCCAGGGGTCTCTGGGGCCAACGTCCTGACTTTC.

The chain carries TRBV28 and TRBJ2-5; 8 bases line up with TRBD1. Germline CDR1 reads MDHEN; CDR2 reads SYDVKM. The CDR3 sequence is 14 residues long. V lost 5 bases and J lost 5; bases outside the gene matches: 7. Here the CDR3 reads CASSPATGEETQYF. Here the CDR3 DNA reads TGTGCCAGCAGTCCCGCGACAGGGGAGGAGACCCAGTACTTC.

This clone was counted only a few times. V and J are TRBV6-1 and TRBJ2-6; 7 bases are a match to TRBD2. There are 17 residues in the CDR3. V was pared by 2 bases and J by 3 bases, with 7 bases of the junction left unmatched. Germline assignment: CDR1 MNHNS and CDR2 SASEGT. The CDR3, as DNA: TGTGCCAGCAGTGAATCTCCTTCGGGGGGTGGGGCCAACGTCCTGACTTTC. Translation: CASSESPSGGGANVLTF.

The CDR3 DNA reads TGTGCCAGCAGCTTTTCGGTCGCCACTGAAGCTTTCTTT. This gives the protein CASSFSVATEAFF. The rearrangement links TRBV5-6 to TRBJ1-1; D is unresolved. The CDR3 is made up of 13 amino acids. Germline-derived CDR1 and CDR2 are SGHDT and YYEEEE. Trimming pared 2 bases from V and 4 bases from J, leaving 9 bases between.

V and J are TRBV6-1 and TRBJ1-2, with D perhaps matching TRBD1 (6 bases). Looked up from germline, CDR1 is MNHNS and CDR2 is SASEGT. The V gene lost 6 bases and the J gene lost 4 bases, with 18 bases spanning the gap. The CDR3 contains 15 residues. The CDR3 coding sequence is TGTGCCAGCAGGTACGCGGGGGGCGAAGGCTATGGCTACACCTTC. This translates into CASRYAGGEGYGYTF.

This chain uses TRBV10-1 with TRBJ2-3; unclear D gene. The CDR3 is 12 amino acids. V dropped 0 bases and J dropped 7 bases, with 5 bases sitting between them. Germline V gene data show CDR1 as WNHNN and CDR2 as SYGVQD (reference sequence). Here the CDR3 reads CASSESEHTQYF. CDR3 in DNA: TGCGCCAGCAGTGAGTCCGAACATACGCAGTATTTT.

This chain links TRBV6-6 with TRBJ2-5; D not resolved. The CDR3 contains 13 residues. Trimming shortened V by 4 bases and J by 2 bases, and 8 bases separated the two germline ends. Per the germline V gene, CDR1 is MNHNY and CDR2 is SVGAGI (reference sequence). The CDR3 sequence is CASSLVGQETQYF. In DNA form, the CDR3 reads TGTGCCAGCAGTTTAGTGGGGCAAGAGACCCAGTACTTC.

The J gene is TRBJ1-5, the V gene TRBV15, with TRBD1 as a possible D gene (6 bases). Germline CDR1 reads LNHNV; CDR2 reads YYDKDF (reference sequence). Trimming took 1 base from V and 5 from J, leaving 9 bases between them. This CDR3 has 14 residues. In DNA, the CDR3 is TGTGCCACCAGCAGAGGTGAGGGGGATCAGCCCCAGCATTTT. Its protein product is CATSRGEGDQPQHF.

The chain recombines TRBV6-4 with TRBJ2-3; weak D call: TRBD2 (5 bases). Trimming stripped 6 bases from V and 0 bases from J, with 13 bases between. The CDR3 extends over 15 amino acids. The V gene's germline CDR1 is MRHNA and CDR2 SNTAGT. The CDR3 DNA follows: TGTGCCAGCAGAGAGGGAGTGCAGAGCACAGATACGCAGTATTTT. The encoded protein is CASREGVQSTDTQYF.